The entry that follows covers one TCR beta chain sequence. No base quality values were provided; no much bigger clone lies one nucleotide off. This specimen's time point label, per the study, means: cells obtained before transplantation from donor or recipient. In the mixed lymphocyte reactions, around 200,000 CFSE-labeled pre-transplant responders were plated with around 200,000 irradiated violet-dye-labeled stimulators and cultured for 5 to 7 days. After the mixed lymphocyte reaction, proliferating CD3+CD4+CFSE-low and CD3+CD8+CFSE-low responder cells were FACS-sorted on a BD Influx sorter. This sample was included in a study of graft-versus-host responses after intestinal transplantation (dated by TCRdb to about 2021). About the investigation overall: The transplants that recipients got were multivisceral, liver-intestinal, or isolated intestinal. Instead of going to the commercial service, samples from three later patients were sequenced in-house on an Illumina MiSeq and processed with MiXCR. Every recipient was given anti-thymocyte globulin induction, followed by approximately 3 years of maintenance tacrolimus and steroids. After intestinal transplantation, graft-versus-host and host-versus-graft alloreactive T cell clones in the graft, circulation and bone marrow were tracked using bulk TCR-beta CDR3 sequencing. Donor T cell macrochimerism was defined as a peak of at least 4% donor T cells among recipient peripheral blood mononuclear cells. The cohort enrolled roughly 25 intestinal transplant recipients including one retransplant, and a few patients lacking pretransplant specimens were excluded. Alloreactive clones were identified by sequencing pre-transplant mixed lymphocyte reaction products and comparing these products with unstimulated pre-transplant donor and recipient T cells.

The library was obtained by the immunoSEQ multiplex PCR assay. For most patients, genomic DNA was isolated using the Qiagen DNeasy Blood and Tissue Kit and was shipped frozen to Adaptive Biotechnologies for TCR sequencing. High-throughput TCR-beta CDR3 sequencing of genomic DNA from most patients was performed by Adaptive Biotechnologies. From the authors' description of their analysis: TCR sequencing data were retrieved from Adaptive's ImmunoSEQ software for 15 to 20 patients, whereas three other patients were processed with MiXCR and VDJtools. CD4 versus CD8 sorting errors were corrected by removing sequences found in both subsets at a frequency ratio below 5:1. CDR3 nucleotide sequences shared between donor and recipient were removed because the origin of such sequences could not be assigned. Alloreactive clones required at least 2-fold expansion over unstimulated cells and minimum CFSE-low frequency of 0.002% (template counts) or 0.001% (read counts). Clones detected in sequenced pre-transplant spleen, lymph node, or MLR CFSE-low populations of the donor or recipient were defined as mappable. Cumulative frequency of alloreactive clones was calculated as a percentage of all sequences weighted by copy number. In its TCRdb copy, this immuneACCESS table keeps in-frame sequences only and misses some clones. Where compared with another copy, unresolved V genes explain less than half of these, and the others have no known cause. Clone size and V and J calls were adopted from that table, with D and trimming inferred from the DNA. The sample table lists thousands of clones, about 43% of them with a count of one. Approximately 6.8% of the sample belongs to the ten largest clones.

CDR3 length: 15 amino acids, cysteine to phenylalanine. Only the CDR3 DNA is retained, 45 bases long and in frame from the first base. Per the germline V gene (reference sequence), MNHNY is the CDR1 and SVGAGI is the CDR2. Trimming removed 4 bases from V and 4 bases from J, leaving 16 bases between the germline ends. Paper-wide results and their limitations: GvH clones turned up in recipient bone marrow, with some appearing earlier in ileal mucosa or blood, a pattern consistent with an intestinal mucosal origin. In the allografts of patients with donor T cell macrochimerism, GvH to HvG T cell clonal ratios were high. Early after transplant, peak levels of circulating GvH clones were associated with declines in HvG clones. Conclusions were limited by the relatively low number and heterogeneity of intestinal transplant patients.

The rearrangement joined TRBV6-6 to TRBJ1-1; matching of 5 bases hints at TRBD1 as the D gene. The receptor was derived from a human patient who was an organ donor for intestinal transplantation. The sample here was alloreactive CD8+ T cells from a mixed lymphocyte reaction culture, taken before transplantation. The sample's cell subset or site label, in plain terms: CFSE-low proliferating T cells sorted from approximately 6-day pre-transplant mixed lymphocyte reaction (GvH or HvG direction). The bases read TGTGCCAGCAGTTTCCCCCCGGAGGGGACCACTGAAGCTTTCTTT. This is translated as CASSFPPEGTTEAFF.